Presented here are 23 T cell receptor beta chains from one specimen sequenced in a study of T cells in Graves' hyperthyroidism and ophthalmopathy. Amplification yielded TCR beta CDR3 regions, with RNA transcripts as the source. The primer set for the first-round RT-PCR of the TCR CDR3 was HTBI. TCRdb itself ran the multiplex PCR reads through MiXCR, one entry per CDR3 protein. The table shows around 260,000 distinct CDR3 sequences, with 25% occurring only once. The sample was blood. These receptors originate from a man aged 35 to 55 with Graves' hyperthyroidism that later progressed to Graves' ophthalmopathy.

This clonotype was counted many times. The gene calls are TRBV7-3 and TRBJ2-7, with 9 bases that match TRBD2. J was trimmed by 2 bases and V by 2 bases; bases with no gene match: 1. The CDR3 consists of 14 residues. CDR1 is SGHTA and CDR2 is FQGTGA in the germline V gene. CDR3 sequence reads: CASSLGGRAYEQYF. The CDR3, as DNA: TGTGCCAGCAGCTTAGGCGGGAGGGCCTACGAGCAGTACTTC.

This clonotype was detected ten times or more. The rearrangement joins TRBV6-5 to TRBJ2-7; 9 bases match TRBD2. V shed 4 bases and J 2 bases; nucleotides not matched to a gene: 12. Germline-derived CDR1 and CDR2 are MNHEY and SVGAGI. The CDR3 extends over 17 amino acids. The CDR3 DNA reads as TGTGCCAGCAGTTCCCCAGACGGGGCGGGAGGGCCCTACGAGCAGTACTTC. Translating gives CASSSPDGAGGPYEQYF.

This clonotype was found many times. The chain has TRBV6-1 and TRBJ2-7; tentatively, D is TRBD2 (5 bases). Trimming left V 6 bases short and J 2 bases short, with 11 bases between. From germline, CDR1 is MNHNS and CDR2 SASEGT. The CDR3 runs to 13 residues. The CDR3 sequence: CASSAGPTYEQYF. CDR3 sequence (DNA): TGTGCCAGCAGCGCGGGTCCCACCTACGAGCAGTACTTC.

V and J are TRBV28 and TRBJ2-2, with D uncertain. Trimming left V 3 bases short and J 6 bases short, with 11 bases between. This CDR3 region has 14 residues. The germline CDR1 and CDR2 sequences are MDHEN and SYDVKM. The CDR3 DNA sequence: TGTGCCAGCAGTTTGTCGCCGAGTCCCGGGGAGCTGTTTTTT. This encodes CASSLSPSPGELFF.

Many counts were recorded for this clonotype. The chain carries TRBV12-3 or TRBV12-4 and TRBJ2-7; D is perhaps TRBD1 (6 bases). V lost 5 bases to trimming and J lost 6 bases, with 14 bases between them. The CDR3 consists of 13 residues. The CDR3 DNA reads TGTGCCAGCAGTCCGGACAGAGCGCGCGAGCAGTACTTC. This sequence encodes CASSPDRAREQYF.

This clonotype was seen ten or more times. The chain's CDR3 is CSARTLNQPQHF. The CDR3 bases are TGCAGTGCTAGAACCCTCAATCAGCCCCAGCATTTT. The chain joins TRBV20-1 to TRBJ1-5; D is unclear. The V gene's germline CDR1 is DFQATT and CDR2 SNEGSKA (reference sequence). The CDR3 runs to 12 residues. Trimming stripped 2 bases from V and 3 bases from J, with 5 bases between.

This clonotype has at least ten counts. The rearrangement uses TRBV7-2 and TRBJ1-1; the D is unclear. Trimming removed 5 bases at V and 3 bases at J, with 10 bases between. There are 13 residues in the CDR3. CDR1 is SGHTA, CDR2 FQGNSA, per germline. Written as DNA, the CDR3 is TGTGCCAGCAGCCCAACCCGGGACACTGAAGCTTTCTTT. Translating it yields CASSPTRDTEAFF.

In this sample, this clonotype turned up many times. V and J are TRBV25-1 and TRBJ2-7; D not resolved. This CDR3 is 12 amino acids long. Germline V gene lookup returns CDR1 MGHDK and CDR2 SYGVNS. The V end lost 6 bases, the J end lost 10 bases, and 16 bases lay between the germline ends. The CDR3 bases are TGTGCCAGCAGGGTTCTATTGCCCTACCAGTACTTC. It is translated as CASRVLLPYQYF.

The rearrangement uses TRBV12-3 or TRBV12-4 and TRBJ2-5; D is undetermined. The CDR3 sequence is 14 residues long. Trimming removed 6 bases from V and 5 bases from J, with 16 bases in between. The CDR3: CASSVGASRETQYF. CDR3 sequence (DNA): TGTGCCAGCAGCGTAGGAGCCTCGAGGGAGACCCAGTACTTC.

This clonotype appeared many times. The CDR3: CASTPSAGLSYEQYF. Written as DNA, the CDR3 is TGTGCCAGTACCCCGTCTGCAGGACTCTCCTACGAGCAGTACTTC. This chain links TRBV19 with TRBJ2-7, with TRBD2 as a possible D gene (5 bases). The CDR3 is made up of 15 amino acids. The germline gives CDR1 LNHDA, CDR2 SQIVND (reference sequence). V was cut by 7 bases and J by 0 bases, with 16 bases left in between.

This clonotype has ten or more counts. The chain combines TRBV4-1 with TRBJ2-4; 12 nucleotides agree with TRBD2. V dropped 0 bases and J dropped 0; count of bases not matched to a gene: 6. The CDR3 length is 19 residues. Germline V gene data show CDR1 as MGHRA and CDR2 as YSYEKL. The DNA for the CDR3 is TGCGCCAGCAGCCAAGAGGGCGGACTAGCGGGACAAGCCAAAAACATTCAGTACTTC. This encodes CASSQEGGLAGQAKNIQYF.

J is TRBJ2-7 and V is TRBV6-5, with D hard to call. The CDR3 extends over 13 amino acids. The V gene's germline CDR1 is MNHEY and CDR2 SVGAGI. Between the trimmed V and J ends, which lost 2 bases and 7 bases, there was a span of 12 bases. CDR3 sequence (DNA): TGTGCCAGCAGTTACGTCTCCCCCGGGGAGCAGTACTTC. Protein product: CASSYVSPGEQYF.

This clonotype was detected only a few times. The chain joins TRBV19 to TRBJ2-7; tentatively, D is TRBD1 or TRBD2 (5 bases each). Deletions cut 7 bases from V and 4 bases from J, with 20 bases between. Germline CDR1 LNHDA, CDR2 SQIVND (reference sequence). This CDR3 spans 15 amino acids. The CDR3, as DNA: TGTGCCAGTAAGTTTGCGGGCCCTGGGGGATACGAGCAGTACTTC. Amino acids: CASKFAGPGGYEQYF. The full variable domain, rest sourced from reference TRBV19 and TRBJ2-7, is DGGITQSPKYLFRKEGQNVTLSCEQNLNHDAMYWYRQDPGQGLRLIYYSQIVNDFQKGDIAEGYSVSREKKESFPLTVTSAQKNPTAFYLCASKFAGPGGYEQYFGPGTRLTVT.

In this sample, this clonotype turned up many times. Written as DNA, the CDR3 is TGTGCCAGCAGCCATACTAGCGGGAACGTTGTAGAGACCCAGTACTTC. Translation: CASSHTSGNVVETQYF. The rearrangement links TRBV11-3 to TRBJ2-5, with 10 bases aligning to TRBD2. Per germline, CDR1 SGHNT and CDR2 YENEEA. Trimming removed 5 bases from V and 4 bases from J; junction bases left unmatched: 10. This CDR3 region has 16 residues.

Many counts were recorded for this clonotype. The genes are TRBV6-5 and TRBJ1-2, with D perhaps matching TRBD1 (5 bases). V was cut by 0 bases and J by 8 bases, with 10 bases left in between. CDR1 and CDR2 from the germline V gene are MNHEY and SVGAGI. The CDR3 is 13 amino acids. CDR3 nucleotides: TGTGCCAGCAGTTACTCCTCAGGGTTGGGCTACACCTTC. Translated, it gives CASSYSSGLGYTF.

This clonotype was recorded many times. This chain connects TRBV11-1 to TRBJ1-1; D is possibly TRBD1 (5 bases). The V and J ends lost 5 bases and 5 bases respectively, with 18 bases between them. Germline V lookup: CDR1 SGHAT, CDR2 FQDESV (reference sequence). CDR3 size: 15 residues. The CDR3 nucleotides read TGTGCCAGCAGCAACGAGGGAGCCGGGGCGACTGAAGCTTTCTTT. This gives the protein CASSNEGAGATEAFF.

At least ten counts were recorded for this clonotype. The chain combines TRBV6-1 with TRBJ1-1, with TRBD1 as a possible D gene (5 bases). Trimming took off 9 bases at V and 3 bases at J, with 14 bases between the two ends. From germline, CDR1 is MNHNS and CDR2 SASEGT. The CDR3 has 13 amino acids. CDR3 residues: CASKTGGYTEAFF. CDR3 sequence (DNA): TGTGCCAGTAAAACAGGAGGGTACACTGAAGCTTTCTTT.

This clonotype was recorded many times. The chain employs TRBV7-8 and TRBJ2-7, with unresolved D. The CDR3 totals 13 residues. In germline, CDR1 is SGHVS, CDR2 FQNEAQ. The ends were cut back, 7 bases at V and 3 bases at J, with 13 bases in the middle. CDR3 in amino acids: CASTTLGLYEQYF. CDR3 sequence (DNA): TGTGCCAGCACGACCCTCGGGCTCTACGAGCAGTACTTC.

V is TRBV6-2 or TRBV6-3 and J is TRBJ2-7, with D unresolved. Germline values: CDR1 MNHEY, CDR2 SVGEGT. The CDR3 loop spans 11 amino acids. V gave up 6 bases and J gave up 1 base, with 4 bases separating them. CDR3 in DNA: TGTGCCAGCAGATATTCCTACGAGCAGTACTTC. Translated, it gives CASRYSYEQYF.

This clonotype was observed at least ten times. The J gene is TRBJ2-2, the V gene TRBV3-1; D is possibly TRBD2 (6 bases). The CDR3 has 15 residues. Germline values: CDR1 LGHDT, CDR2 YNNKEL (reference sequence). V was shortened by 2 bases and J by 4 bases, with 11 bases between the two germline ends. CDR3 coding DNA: TGTGCCAGCAGCCAAAATTTCGGGGGCACCGGGGAGCTGTTTTTT. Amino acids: CASSQNFGGTGELFF.

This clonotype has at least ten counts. The CDR3 loop reads CASSIRPTGWDGYTF. The CDR3 region has the DNA TGTGCCAGTAGTATACGACCGACAGGATGGGATGGCTACACCTTC. J is TRBJ1-2 and V is TRBV19; D is possibly TRBD1 (6 bases). Trimming took 2 bases from V and 6 from J, leaving 16 bases between them. Germline CDR1 is LNHDA and CDR2 is SQIVND (reference sequence). The CDR3 is made up of 15 amino acids.

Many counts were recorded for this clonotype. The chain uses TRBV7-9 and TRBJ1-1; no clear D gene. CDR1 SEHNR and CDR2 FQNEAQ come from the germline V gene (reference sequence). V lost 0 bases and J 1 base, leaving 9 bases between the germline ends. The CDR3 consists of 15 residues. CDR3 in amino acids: CASSLATLTNTEAFF. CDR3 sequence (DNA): TGTGCCAGCAGCTTAGCGACTCTCACGAACACTGAAGCTTTCTTT.

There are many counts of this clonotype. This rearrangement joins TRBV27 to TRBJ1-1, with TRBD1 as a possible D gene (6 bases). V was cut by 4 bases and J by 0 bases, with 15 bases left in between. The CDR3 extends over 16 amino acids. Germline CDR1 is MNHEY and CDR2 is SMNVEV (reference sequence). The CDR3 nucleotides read TGTGCCAGCAGTTCCGGGGGGCTCTTTTTGAACACTGAAGCTTTCTTT. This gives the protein CASSSGGLFLNTEAFF.